The clone carrying this T cell receptor (beta chain) was detected only a few times. Its antigen remains unidentified. This sample stems from a study of T cell clones after liver transplantation. In the study overall: Apart from a few HCV-positive recipients, transplants were for non-autoimmune, non-viral reasons.

Study results and caveats: Post-transplant time points were not standardized, so conclusions are preliminary.

V lost 4 bases to trimming and J lost 5 bases, with 17 bases between them. Per the germline V gene, CDR1 is LNHDA and CDR2 is SQIVND (reference sequence). The length of the CDR3 is 15 residues. Clones were read by immunoSEQ multiplex PCR, and TCRdb kept only the in-frame ones, dropping some. The data show roughly 5,100 clones, about 30% seen once. Proliferating CFSE-low MLR cells were sequenced to define alloreactive TCRbeta sequences. Pre-transplant recipient cells met graft donor PBMCs, splenocytes, lymph-node cells, or third-party PBMCs. The sample was CD4+ T cells from cultured PBMCs. V and J are TRBV19 and TRBJ1-1; maybe TRBD1 (5 bases). This TCR derives from a human patient who received a liver transplant. Part of the T cells may come from the graft donor. The CDR3 DNA is TGTGCCAGTAGTAGTTGGGCGGGACCGGGGACTGAAGCTTTCTTT. It specifies CASSSWAGPGTEAFF.